The TCR beta chain under discussion was sequenced for a study of blood T cell repertoires in COVID-19. About the study: Donors in the United States, Italy and Spain gave samples during acute or convalescent COVID-19. Nucleic acid was either cDNA or gDNA, and it came from T cells, B-cell-depleted T cells, or PBMCs.

As handled by the study authors: Scientists estimated how many nucleated cells there were by amplifying reference gene primers. The table came from immunoSEQ multiplex PCR; TCRdb's copy has only in-frame clones and leaves some out. V, J and clone size are those of that table, while D and trimming were read from the DNA. The sample records about 80,000 clones, around 88% being singletons. In germline, CDR1 is LGHDT, CDR2 YNNKEL (reference sequence). Germline trimming cut 3 bases from V and 4 bases from J; bases unmatched to any gene: 12. The CDR3 sequence is 17 residues long. This sequence was found in a woman aged 80 or over with acute or convalescent COVID-19. The chain has TRBV3-1 (or the pseudogene TRBV3-2) and TRBJ2-1; 7 nucleotides align to TRBD1. Sample: peripheral blood. CDR3 in amino acids: CASSQGAPTGLYNEQFF. CDR3 DNA: TGTGCCAGCAGCCAGGGAGCGCCGACAGGGTTATACAATGAGCAGTTCTTC.